This paragraph covers one T cell receptor (beta chain) sequence. The assay was immunoSEQ multiplex PCR, and TCRdb's table has in-frame clones only and misses some. In the table there are some 70,000 clones, roughly 92% of which are singletons. This entry belongs to a study of T cell changes during pregnancy in multiple sclerosis. V shed 6 bases and J 1 base; nucleotides not matched to a gene: 7. In germline, CDR1 is MNHEY, CDR2 SMNVEV (reference sequence). The CDR3 length is 15 residues. The chain uses TRBV27 and TRBJ1-1; 8 bases map to TRBD1. Sequencing used peripheral blood, obtained after pregnancy. The clonotype was recovered from a female donor in good health, enrolled as a control in a pregnancy study. The CDR3 bases are TGTGCCAGCAGAACACCGACAGGGGAGAACACTGAAGCTTTCTTT. Its protein product is CASRTPTGENTEAFF.